Listed below are T cell receptor beta chains from one sample, sequenced in a study of regulatory T cells in long-lasting Graves disease. TCRdb passed the multiplex PCR reads through MiXCR, listing each CDR3 protein once. The sample holds about 460,000 distinct CDR3 sequences, 22% seen once. This sample comprised peripheral blood mononuclear cells (PBMCs), obtained when the disease was refractory, from a patient treated with antithyroid drugs. The source is a female donor with Graves disease. The CDR3 runs from the conserved cysteine through the conserved F or W. Fields, in order: clone size, D gene, V gene, J gene, CDR3 protein, CDR3 DNA. A D gene is named only where the DNA matches it firmly. Clone size is given for some rows only: seen once, a few or many times, or a class if the clone is expanded.

abundance: many
d_gene: TRBD2
v_gene: TRBV7-9
j_gene: TRBJ2-7
CDR3aa: CASSSPAQRDSYEQYF
CDR3nt: TGTGCCAGCAGCTCCCCTGCCCAGCGGGACTCCTACGAGCAGTACTTC

abundance: few
d_gene: NA
v_gene: TRBV19
j_gene: TRBJ1-4
CDR3aa: CASTQGWMGANEKLFF
CDR3nt: TGTGCCAGTACACAGGGTTGGATGGGGGCTAATGAAAAACTGTTTTTT

abundance: few
d_gene: TRBD1
v_gene: TRBV11-2
j_gene: TRBJ2-5
CDR3aa: CASSLVMTSAPGQGAGTQYF
CDR3nt: TGTGCCAGCAGCTTAGTTATGACGAGCGCGCCTGGACAGGGGGCCGGGACCCAGTACTTC

abundance: NA
d_gene: NA
v_gene: TRBV12-3/TRBV12-4
j_gene: TRBJ2-3
CDR3aa: CASSFTLGGTDTQYF
CDR3nt: TGTGCCAGCAGTTTCACCCTAGGGGGCACAGATACGCAGTATTTT

abundance: once
d_gene: NA
v_gene: TRBV5-1
j_gene: TRBJ2-5
CDR3aa: CASSLRPSVETQYF
CDR3nt: TGCGCCAGCAGCTTGCGTCCTAGCGTAGAGACCCAGTACTTC

abundance: many
d_gene: TRBD1
v_gene: TRBV11-2
j_gene: TRBJ1-1
CDR3aa: CASIPQGTATEAFF
CDR3nt: TGTGCCAGCATCCCACAGGGGACGGCCACTGAAGCTTTCTTT

abundance: NA
d_gene: NA
v_gene: TRBV20-1
j_gene: TRBJ2-1
CDR3aa: CSAPAGGGIGNEQFF
CDR3nt: TGCAGTGCGCCCGCAGGGGGAGGGATAGGGAATGAGCAGTTCTTC

abundance: NA
d_gene: NA
v_gene: TRBV7-9
j_gene: TRBJ2-2
CDR3aa: CAITRGNTGELFF
CDR3nt: TGTGCCATTACAAGGGGGAACACCGGGGAGCTGTTTTTT

abundance: few
d_gene: NA
v_gene: TRBV20-1
j_gene: TRBJ1-5
CDR3aa: CSAISGTEIYQPQHF
CDR3nt: TGCAGTGCTATCTCCGGGACGGAGATATATCAGCCCCAGCATTTT

abundance: few
d_gene: NA
v_gene: TRBV7-9
j_gene: TRBJ2-5
CDR3aa: CASSLGSAGGQETQYF
CDR3nt: TGTGCCAGCAGCTTAGGGAGTGCCGGGGGACAAGAGACCCAGTACTTC

abundance: NA
d_gene: TRBD1
v_gene: TRBV5-1
j_gene: TRBJ1-1
CDR3aa: CASSKVDRDTEAFF
CDR3nt: TGCGCCAGCAGCAAGGTTGACAGGGACACTGAAGCTTTCTTT

abundance: NA
d_gene: NA
v_gene: TRBV25-1
j_gene: TRBJ1-2
CDR3aa: CASSDEVPSGYTF
CDR3nt: TGTGCCAGCAGTGATGAGGTCCCGAGTGGCTACACCTTC

abundance: many
d_gene: NA
v_gene: TRBV28
j_gene: TRBJ1-5
CDR3aa: CASRTGSNQPQHF
CDR3nt: TGTGCCAGCCGGACGGGCAGCAATCAGCCCCAGCATTTT

abundance: many
d_gene: TRBD2
v_gene: TRBV6-2/TRBV6-3
j_gene: TRBJ2-7
CDR3aa: CASSYSMGLAGVEQYF
CDR3nt: TGTGCCAGCAGTTACTCGATGGGACTAGCGGGAGTCGAGCAGTACTTC

abundance: many
d_gene: NA
v_gene: TRBV12-3/TRBV12-4
j_gene: TRBJ2-6
CDR3aa: CASSLLVGPLSGANVLTF
CDR3nt: TGTGCCAGCAGTTTGTTAGTCGGTCCACTCTCTGGGGCCAACGTCCTGACTTTC

abundance: many
d_gene: NA
v_gene: TRBV11-2
j_gene: TRBJ1-2
CDR3aa: CASSLVGANYGYTF
CDR3nt: TGTGCCAGCAGCTTAGTCGGAGCTAACTATGGCTACACCTTC

abundance: many
d_gene: NA
v_gene: TRBV28
j_gene: TRBJ2-7
CDR3aa: CASRGAVKYSYEQYF
CDR3nt: TGTGCCAGCCGCGGGGCCGTTAAATATTCCTACGAGCAGTACTTC

abundance: NA
d_gene: TRBD2
v_gene: TRBV6-2/TRBV6-3
j_gene: TRBJ2-3
CDR3aa: CASSLRASGGRTQYF
CDR3nt: TGTGCCAGCAGTTTAAGGGCTAGCGGGGGTCGTACGCAGTATTTT

abundance: many
d_gene: TRBD1
v_gene: TRBV2
j_gene: TRBJ1-4
CDR3aa: CASIGGSTNEKLFF
CDR3nt: TGTGCCAGCATAGGGGGCTCAACTAATGAAAAACTGTTTTTT

abundance: many
d_gene: TRBD2
v_gene: TRBV28
j_gene: TRBJ2-4
CDR3aa: CASSPGLAGGFGIQYF
CDR3nt: TGTGCCAGCAGTCCCGGGCTAGCGGGAGGTTTTGGCATTCAGTACTTC

abundance: few
d_gene: NA
v_gene: TRBV7-2
j_gene: TRBJ1-4
CDR3aa: CASSLSSGKLFF
CDR3nt: TGTGCCAGCAGCTTATCATCAGGAAAACTGTTTTTT

abundance: NA
d_gene: NA
v_gene: TRBV12-3/TRBV12-4
j_gene: TRBJ2-3
CDR3aa: CASSWGAPPGDTQYF
CDR3nt: TGTGCCAGCAGTTGGGGCGCCCCGCCGGGAGATACGCAGTATTTT

abundance: NA
d_gene: NA
v_gene: TRBV4-3
j_gene: TRBJ2-7
CDR3aa: CASSQGSRDEGVEQYF
CDR3nt: TGCGCCAGCAGCCAAGGGTCAAGGGACGAAGGGGTAGAGCAGTACTTC

abundance: few
d_gene: TRBD2
v_gene: TRBV11-2
j_gene: TRBJ2-1
CDR3aa: CASSIPGLAIPFF
CDR3nt: TGTGCCAGTAGTATCCCGGGACTAGCGATCCCGTTCTTC

abundance: many
d_gene: NA
v_gene: TRBV12-3/TRBV12-4
j_gene: TRBJ2-7
CDR3aa: CASSATGSLSYEQYF
CDR3nt: TGTGCCAGCAGTGCCACAGGGAGCCTCTCCTACGAGCAGTACTTC

abundance: few
d_gene: NA
v_gene: TRBV5-1
j_gene: TRBJ2-7
CDR3aa: CASSFDHKLIF
CDR3nt: TGCGCCAGCAGCTTTGATCACAAGCTGATTTTC

abundance: NA
d_gene: NA
v_gene: TRBV28
j_gene: TRBJ2-3
CDR3aa: CASSELGTDTQYF
CDR3nt: TGTGCCAGCAGTGAACTTGGGACGGATACGCAGTATTTT

abundance: few
d_gene: NA
v_gene: TRBV13
j_gene: TRBJ2-2
CDR3aa: CASSLFREDTGELFF
CDR3nt: TGTGCCAGCAGCTTGTTTAGAGAGGACACCGGGGAGCTGTTTTTT

abundance: few
d_gene: NA
v_gene: TRBV12-3/TRBV12-4
j_gene: TRBJ2-7
CDR3aa: CASSPLLEGGTYEQYF
CDR3nt: TGTGCCAGCAGCCCCTTATTGGAAGGGGGGACCTACGAGCAGTACTTC

abundance: few
d_gene: NA
v_gene: TRBV25-1
j_gene: TRBJ1-2
CDR3aa: CASLGGDTPGYTF
CDR3nt: TGTGCCAGTCTTGGGGGGGACACCCCTGGCTACACCTTC

abundance: many
d_gene: NA
v_gene: TRBV11-3
j_gene: TRBJ1-1
CDR3aa: CASSLEGAEYTEAFF
CDR3nt: TGTGCCAGCAGCTTAGAGGGGGCTGAATACACTGAAGCTTTCTTT

abundance: few
d_gene: TRBD2
v_gene: TRBV18
j_gene: TRBJ2-5
CDR3aa: CASSPSGTSGLQETQYF
CDR3nt: TGTGCCAGCTCACCATCCGGGACTAGCGGCCTCCAAGAGACCCAGTACTTC

abundance: many
d_gene: NA
v_gene: TRBV12-3/TRBV12-4
j_gene: TRBJ2-7
CDR3aa: CASSLGREGGYEQYF
CDR3nt: TGTGCCAGCAGTTTAGGGAGGGAGGGGGGATACGAGCAGTACTTC

abundance: NA
d_gene: TRBD1
v_gene: TRBV7-2
j_gene: TRBJ2-2
CDR3aa: CASSPRGTGVPGELFF
CDR3nt: TGTGCCAGCAGCCCTCGGGGGACAGGGGTCCCCGGGGAGCTGTTTTTT

abundance: NA
d_gene: TRBD1
v_gene: TRBV6-1
j_gene: TRBJ1-3
CDR3aa: CASSPEGAPFPHTIYF
CDR3nt: TGTGCCAGCAGCCCAGAGGGGGCCCCCTTCCCGCACACCATATATTTT